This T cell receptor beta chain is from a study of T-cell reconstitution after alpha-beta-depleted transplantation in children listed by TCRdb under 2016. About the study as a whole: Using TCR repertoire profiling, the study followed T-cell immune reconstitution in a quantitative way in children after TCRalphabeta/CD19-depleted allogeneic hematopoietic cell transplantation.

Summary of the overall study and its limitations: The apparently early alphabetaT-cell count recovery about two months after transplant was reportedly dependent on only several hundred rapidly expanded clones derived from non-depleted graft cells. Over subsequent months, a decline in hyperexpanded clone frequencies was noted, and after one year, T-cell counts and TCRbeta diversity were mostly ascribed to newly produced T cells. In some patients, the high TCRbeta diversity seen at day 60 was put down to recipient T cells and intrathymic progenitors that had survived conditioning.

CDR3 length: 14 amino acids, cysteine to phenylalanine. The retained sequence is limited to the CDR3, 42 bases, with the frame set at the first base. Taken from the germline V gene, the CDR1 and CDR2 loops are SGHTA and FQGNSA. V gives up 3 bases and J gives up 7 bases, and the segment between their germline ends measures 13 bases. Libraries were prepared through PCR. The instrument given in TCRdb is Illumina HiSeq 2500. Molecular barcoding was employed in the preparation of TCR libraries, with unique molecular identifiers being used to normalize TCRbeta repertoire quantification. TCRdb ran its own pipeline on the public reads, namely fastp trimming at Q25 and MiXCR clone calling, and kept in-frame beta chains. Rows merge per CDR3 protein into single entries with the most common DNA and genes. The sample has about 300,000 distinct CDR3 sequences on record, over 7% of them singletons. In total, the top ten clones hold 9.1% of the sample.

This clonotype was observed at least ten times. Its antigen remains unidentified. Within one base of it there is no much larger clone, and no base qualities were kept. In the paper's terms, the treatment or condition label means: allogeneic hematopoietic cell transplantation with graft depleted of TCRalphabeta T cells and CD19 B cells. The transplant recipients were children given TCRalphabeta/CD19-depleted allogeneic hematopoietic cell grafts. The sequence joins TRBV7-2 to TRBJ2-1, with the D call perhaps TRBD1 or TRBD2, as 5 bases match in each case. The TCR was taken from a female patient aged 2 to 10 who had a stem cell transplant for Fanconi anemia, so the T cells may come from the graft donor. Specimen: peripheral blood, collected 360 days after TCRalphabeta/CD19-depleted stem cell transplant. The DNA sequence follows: TGTGCCAGCAGCTTTTCCGGGGCGCGGAATGAGCAGTTCTTC. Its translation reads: CASSFSGARNEQFF.